These 24 T cell receptor beta chains were all obtained from the same sample, sequenced in a study of early T cells in non-severe SARS-CoV-2 infection. Via MiXCR, TCRdb re-called the 5' RACE reads, giving one row per CDR3 protein. This table holds tens of thousands of distinct CDR3 sequences, 14% found once. Sequenced: whole blood. The source of these receptors is an adult who was a healthcare worker with PCR-confirmed SARS-CoV-2 infection or an uninfected control (not recorded which).

V gene TRBV11-1 combines with J gene TRBJ2-6; D is undetermined. The V end lost 3 bases, the J end lost 2 bases, and 5 bases lay between the germline ends. Germline loops: CDR1 SGHAT, CDR2 FQDESV (reference sequence). The length of the CDR3 is 14 residues. For the CDR3, the DNA is TGTGCCAGCAGCTTTAGGGCTGGGGCCAACGTCCTGACTTTC. Residues: CASSFRAGANVLTF.

A few counts support this clonotype. V usage is TRBV14 and J usage is TRBJ2-3; D gene unclear. V was shortened by 6 bases and J by 2 bases, with 9 bases between the two germline ends. The CDR3 has 13 amino acids. Germline lookup yields CDR1 SGHDN and CDR2 FVKESK. The CDR3 reads CASSHIYTDTQYF. The CDR3 DNA reads TGTGCCAGCAGTCATATCTACACAGATACGCAGTATTTT.

There are a few counts of this clonotype. The J gene is TRBJ1-1, the V gene TRBV28; D ambiguous. Per the germline V gene, CDR1 is MDHEN and CDR2 is SYDVKM. Trimming pared 3 bases from V and 1 base from J, leaving 3 bases between. CDR3 length: 12 residues. CDR3 protein: CASSLANTEAFF. The CDR3 bases are TGTGCCAGCAGTTTGGCGAACACTGAAGCTTTCTTT.

CDR3 residues: CSVEGVPDTQYF. In DNA form, the CDR3 reads TGCAGCGTTGAAGGGGTGCCAGATACGCAGTATTTT. The chain joins TRBV29-1 to TRBJ2-3; no clear D gene. Trimming removed 1 base from V and 4 bases from J, with 6 bases in between. The CDR3 totals 12 residues. Germline CDR1 is SQVTM and CDR2 is ANQGSEA.

This clonotype was detected a few times. In DNA form, the CDR3 reads TGTGCCAGCAGAGCAGGGGGGGCTATGTATGGCTACACCTTC. The encoded protein is CASRAGGAMYGYTF. The chain employs TRBV6-5 and TRBJ1-2, with 7 bases aligning to TRBD1. Germline V gene data show CDR1 as MNHEY and CDR2 as SVGAGI. V lost 6 bases to trimming and J lost 5 bases; unmatched junction nucleotides: 9. The CDR3 runs 14 residues.

This clonotype showed up just a few times. The chain carries TRBV19 and TRBJ2-7; D possibly matches TRBD1 or TRBD2 (5 bases each). CDR1 and CDR2 from the germline V gene are LNHDA and SQIVND (reference sequence). Trimming cost V 5 bases and J 1 base, with 18 bases left between them. The CDR3 runs 16 residues. CDR3: CASSSDTGTVSYEQYF. CDR3 in DNA: TGTGCCAGTAGTTCCGACACCGGGACCGTATCCTACGAGCAGTACTTC.

This clonotype has at least ten counts. V gene TRBV9 combines with J gene TRBJ1-3, with TRBD1 identical over 7 bases. The germline gives CDR1 SGDLS, CDR2 YYNGEE. The CDR3 has 14 residues. The ends lost 3 bases at V and 2 bases at J; junction bases unmatched: 2. CDR3 nucleotide sequence: TGTGCCAGCAGCGAAACAGGGGCTGGAAACACCATATATTTT. It specifies CASSETGAGNTIYF.

In this sample, this clonotype turned up many times. V usage is TRBV5-6 and J usage is TRBJ2-1, with 8 nucleotides matching TRBD2. V trimming: 3 bases; J trimming: 6 bases; junction bases outside the gene matches: 17. CDR1 is SGHDT, CDR2 YYEEEE, per germline. This CDR3 has 18 amino acids. CDR3 DNA: TGTGCCAGCAGCTCGGACAATGCGTTGCGGGGGGACTTCAATGAGCAGTTCTTC. Its translation: CASSSDNALRGDFNEQFF.

J is TRBJ1-1 and V is TRBV4-2; D is ambiguous. The CDR3 extends over 15 amino acids. Trimming cost V 1 base and J 1 base, with 10 bases left between them. CDR1 is LGHNA and CDR2 is YNFKEQ in the germline V gene. The CDR3 sequence: CASSQGSVRNTEAFF. The CDR3 coding sequence is TGTGCCAGCAGCCAAGGCTCAGTGAGGAACACTGAAGCTTTCTTT.

The chain combines TRBV18 with TRBJ2-1; a possible D gene is TRBD1 (6 bases). Trimming cost V 4 bases and J 4 bases, with 11 bases left between them. The CDR3 has 14 amino acids. CDR1 is KGHSH and CDR2 is LQKENI in the germline V gene. DNA for the CDR3: TGTGCCAGCTCACTCAGGGGCGGGTACAATGAGCAGTTCTTC. Amino acid sequence: CASSLRGGYNEQFF. Variable domain in full (rest from reference TRBV18 and TRBJ2-1): NAGVMQNPRHLVRRRGQEARLRCSPMKGHSHVYWYRQLPEEGLKFMVYLQKENIIDESGMPKERFSAEFPKEGPSILRIQQVVRGDSAAYFCASSLRGGYNEQFFGPGTRLTVL.

This clonotype was counted only a few times. The chain uses TRBV6-5 and TRBJ1-1; unclear D gene. This CDR3 is 11 amino acids long. V gave up 7 bases and J gave up 5 bases, with 8 bases separating them. CDR1 and CDR2 from the germline V gene are MNHEY and SVGAGI. CDR3 in DNA: TGTGCCAGCAAGGAGAGAACTGAAGCTTTCTTT. Its translation: CASKERTEAFF.

This clonotype came up many times. V is TRBV10-3 and J is TRBJ1-5, with D possibly being TRBD1 (6 bases). CDR1 is ENHRY and CDR2 is SYGVKD in the germline V gene. Trimming pared 10 bases from V and 0 bases from J, leaving 10 bases between. The CDR3 loop spans 13 amino acids. The CDR3 DNA reads as TGTGCCACGGGACAAAATAGCAATCAGCCCCAGCATTTT. As protein: CATGQNSNQPQHF.

This clonotype has more than one count but fewer than ten. The chain recombines TRBV30 with TRBJ1-2; TRBD1 is a possible D gene (6 bases). The CDR3 is 13 residues long. V lost 5 bases and J lost 1, with 11 bases in between. CDR1 is GTSNPN, CDR2 SVGIG, per germline (reference sequence). CDR3 in DNA: TGTGCCTGGGCACGCAGGGGTAACTATGGCTACACCTTC. This translates into CAWARRGNYGYTF.

The chain uses TRBV20-1 and TRBJ1-3; tentative D call: TRBD1 (5 bases). CDR3 size: 18 residues. V was trimmed by 0 bases and J by 0 bases, leaving 18 bases between them. Germline lookup yields CDR1 DFQATT and CDR2 SNEGSKA (reference sequence). CDR3 sequence reads: CSARDTPGQLDSGNTIYF. The CDR3 coding sequence is TGCAGTGCTAGAGATACTCCAGGGCAGCTTGACTCTGGAAACACCATATATTTT.

V and J are TRBV12-3 or TRBV12-4 and TRBJ1-5; possible D gene TRBD1, 5 bases. Trimming took 6 bases from V and 0 from J, leaving 12 bases between them. CDR3 size: 15 residues. The CDR3 loop is CASRSQGYSNQPQHF. CDR3 bases: TGTGCCAGCAGGAGCCAGGGTTATAGCAATCAGCCCCAGCATTTT.

This clonotype was seen only a few times. The gene calls are TRBV9 and TRBJ1-6, with TRBD1 matching 7 bases. Germline CDR1 SGDLS, CDR2 YYNGEE. The junction had 4 bases not matched to a gene; V was cut back by 0 bases and J by 7 bases. The CDR3 spans 15 residues. CDR3 DNA sequence: TGTGCCAGCAGCGTAGAAGCAGGGGGGAATTCACCCCTCCACTTT. Its protein is CASSVEAGGNSPLHF.

This clonotype turned up a few times. The V call is TRBV6-5, the J call TRBJ1-1; unclear D gene. V gave up 3 bases and J gave up 8 bases, with 10 bases separating them. CDR1 is MNHEY and CDR2 is SVGAGI in the germline V gene. The CDR3 is made up of 12 amino acids. CDR3 loop: CASSYGRGEAFF. The CDR3 coding sequence is TGTGCCAGCAGTTATGGTAGAGGAGAAGCTTTCTTT.

Many counts were recorded for this clonotype. The chain has TRBV3-1 and TRBJ2-3; TRBD2 matches 7 bases. Germline V lookup: CDR1 LGHDT, CDR2 YNNKEL (reference sequence). The CDR3 is made up of 11 amino acids. Unmatched junction bases numbered 4, after V lost 8 bases and J lost 8 bases. CDR3 bases: TGTGCCAGCCGACTAGCCGGTACGCAGTATTTT. It specifies CASRLAGTQYF.

This chain links TRBV29-1 with TRBJ1-1; D ambiguous. V was clipped by 7 bases and J by 6 bases, with 12 bases between them. In germline, CDR1 is SQVTM, CDR2 ANQGSEA. This CDR3 has 11 residues. CDR3 residues: CSGTDYPEAFF. For the CDR3, the DNA is TGCAGCGGCACAGATTATCCTGAAGCTTTCTTT.

As regards this clonotype: This may be a read error: a much more frequent sequence differs by one nucleotide. This chain links TRBV14 with TRBJ2-7; the match to TRBD1 covers 9 bases. The CDR3 sequence is 15 residues long. The germline V gene encodes CDR1 SGHDN and CDR2 FVKESK. CDR3 DNA sequence: TGTGTCAGCAGCCTCCGGGACAGGGAATACTACGAGCAGTACTTC. This encodes CVSSLRDREYYEQYF.

With respect to this clonotype: The conserved closing phenylalanine or tryptophan is absent in this CDR3, likely reflecting a read error. The DNA is omitted, as the CDR3 cannot be located on it reliably, and the CDR3 follows TCRdb's listing. The gene calls are TRBV6-2 or TRBV6-3 and TRBJ1-2; the table's D call of TRBD1 was not tested on the DNA. Counting both end residues, the CDR3 totals 12 amino acids. Germline V CDR1 and CDR2: MNHEY, SVGEGT. The CDR3 reads CASSPSDRPFAL.

V is TRBV7-9 and J is TRBJ2-3; D is possibly TRBD2 (7 bases). Trimming shortened V by 3 bases and J by 2 bases, and 15 bases separated the two germline ends. Germline values: CDR1 SEHNR, CDR2 FQNEAQ (reference sequence). There are 16 residues in the CDR3. The CDR3 DNA reads TGTGCCAGCAGCTTCTCGCGGGGGCACCCCACAGATACGCAGTATTTT. This gives the protein CASSFSRGHPTDTQYF.

The chain recombines TRBV28 with TRBJ2-3, with unresolved D. V dropped 7 bases and J dropped 6 bases, with 11 bases sitting between them. The CDR3 has 12 amino acids. CDR1 and CDR2 (germline): MDHEN, SYDVKM. This chain's CDR3 is CASTTLPDTQYF. The CDR3 DNA sequence: TGTGCCAGCACTACCCTACCTGATACGCAGTATTTT.

This chain links TRBV7-9 with TRBJ1-1; 10 bases agree with TRBD1. V trimming: 5 bases; J trimming: 10 bases; junction bases outside the gene matches: 13. Per the germline V gene, CDR1 is SEHNR and CDR2 is FQNEAQ (reference sequence). This CDR3 has 15 residues. CDR3 region: CASSQPLRQGARAFF. CDR3 nucleotides: TGTGCCAGCAGCCAACCCCTTCGACAGGGGGCCAGAGCTTTCTTT.